These 23 T cell receptor beta chains share one sample of origin, sequenced in a study of blood T cell repertoires in COVID-19. Here immunoSEQ multiplex PCR was the method, and the copy in TCRdb shows in-frame clones only, minus some. Altogether some 99,000 clones are present, around 82% being singletons, with the ten largest covering around 4.7%. Sequenced sample: peripheral blood. The receptors originated from a human donor in a cohort sampled during active or convalescent COVID-19.

The chain has TRBV19 and TRBJ2-5; D is possibly TRBD2 (5 bases). This CDR3 has 13 amino acids. Trimming took off 4 bases at V and 3 bases at J, with 9 bases between the two ends. In germline, CDR1 is LNHDA, CDR2 SQIVND (reference sequence). The DNA of the CDR3 is TGTGCCAGTAGTAGGGTGGAGGAAGAGACCCAGTACTTC. Translating gives CASSRVEEETQYF.

A single count supports this clone. V and J are TRBV10-2 and TRBJ2-2; D gene unclear. V was shortened by 2 bases and J by 1 base, with 8 bases between the two germline ends. The CDR3 is 15 residues long. CDR1 is WSHSY and CDR2 is SAAADI in the germline V gene. The CDR3 reads CASSEVGRNTGELFF. CDR3 sequence (DNA): TGCGCCAGCAGTGAGGTTGGTAGGAACACCGGGGAGCTGTTTTTT.

V is TRBV6-4 and J is TRBJ2-7, with 11 bases aligning to TRBD2. J gave up 12 bases and V 7 bases, and 17 bases lay outside the gene matches. The CDR3 sequence is 15 residues long. The V gene's germline CDR1 is MRHNA and CDR2 SNTAGT. The CDR3 reads CASNIPGLAATIRYF. CDR3 sequence (DNA): TGTGCCAGCAACATCCCGGGACTAGCGGCTACGATAAGGTACTTC.

For the CDR3, the DNA is TGTGCCAGCACTCCCGGGGAGTGGAGCAATCAGCCCCAGCATTTT. This encodes CASTPGEWSNQPQHF. The V gene is TRBV6-6, the J gene TRBJ1-5; no clear D. From germline, CDR1 is MNHNY and CDR2 SVGAGI (reference sequence). V lost 7 bases to trimming and J lost 1 base, with 14 bases between them. The CDR3 is made up of 15 amino acids.

The V and J genes are TRBV7-2 and TRBJ2-3, with D possibly matching TRBD2 (6 bases). Looked up from germline, CDR1 is SGHTA and CDR2 is FQGNSA. The V and J ends lost 4 bases and 3 bases respectively, with 11 bases between them. The CDR3 length is 14 residues. For the CDR3, the DNA is TGTGCCAGCAGCTCCCGACTAGTTACAGATACGCAGTATTTT. This gives the protein CASSSRLVTDTQYF. Based on the CDR3 plus reference TRBV7-2 and TRBJ2-3, the full variable domain is GAGVSQSPSNKVTEKGKDVELRCDPISGHTALYWYRQSLGQGLEFLIYFQGNSAPDKSGLPSDRFSAERTGGSVSTLTIQRTQQEDSAVYLCASSSRLVTDTQYFGPGTRLTVL.

The chain is built from TRBV6-5 and TRBJ1-5; a possible D gene is TRBD1 (5 bases). This CDR3 comprises 13 residues. Trimming shortened V by 5 bases and J by 4 bases, and 9 bases separated the two germline ends. CDR1 MNHEY and CDR2 SVGAGI come from the germline V gene. CDR3 sequence: CASSRRGNQPQHF. As DNA, the CDR3 is TGTGCCAGCAGTCGACGGGGGAATCAGCCCCAGCATTTT.

V gene TRBV7-6 combines with J gene TRBJ1-1; 7 nucleotides agree with TRBD1. The CDR3 totals 15 residues. J lost 8 bases, V lost 3 bases, and 12 bases had no gene match. Germline loops: CDR1 SGHVS, CDR2 FNYEAQ. Written as DNA, the CDR3 is TGTGCCAGCAGCTTCGACTCGGACAGGCCGTGGGAAGCTTTCTTT. This translates into CASSFDSDRPWEAFF.

There are a few counts of this clone. The CDR3 nucleotides read TGCGCCAGCACAACAGGAACTGAAGCTTTCTTT. Protein sequence: CASTTGTEAFF. This chain connects TRBV4-1 to TRBJ1-1; maybe TRBD1 (5 bases). CDR3 length: 11 amino acids. V was trimmed by 7 bases and J by 5 bases, leaving 8 bases between them. Germline V gene data show CDR1 as MGHRA and CDR2 as YSYEKL.

For the CDR3, the DNA is TGCGCCAGCAGCTTGGAGCGGTTTCCCTACGAGCAGTACTTC. Its protein product is CASSLERFPYEQYF. The V and J genes are TRBV5-1 and TRBJ2-7, with D possibly TRBD2 on 5 matching bases. With 0 bases removed from V and 2 bases from J, the gap between germline ends came to 9 bases. Germline CDR1 reads SGHRS; CDR2 reads YFSETQ. The length of the CDR3 is 14 residues.

This clone showed up just a few times. The rearrangement uses TRBV19 and TRBJ2-5, with TRBD2 matching 10 bases. Per the germline V gene, CDR1 is LNHDA and CDR2 is SQIVND (reference sequence). V shed 7 bases and J 5 bases; nucleotides not matched to a gene: 10. The CDR3 covers 15 residues. This CDR3 reads CASTVSSGGAETQYF. DNA of the CDR3: TGTGCCAGTACGGTATCGAGCGGGGGGGCTGAGACCCAGTACTTC. Complete variable domain (other parts from reference TRBV19 and TRBJ2-5): DGGITQSPKYLFRKEGQNVTLSCEQNLNHDAMYWYRQDPGQGLRLIYYSQIVNDFQKGDIAEGYSVSREKKESFPLTVTSAQKNPTAFYLCASTVSSGGAETQYFGPGTRLLVL.

This rearrangement joins TRBV7-2 to TRBJ2-1, with TRBD2 matching over 11 bases. The CDR3 runs 17 residues. CDR1 is SGHTA and CDR2 is FQGNSA in the germline V gene. J lost 9 bases, V lost 4 bases, and 14 bases had no gene match. This chain's CDR3 is CASSSPGLAASGAEQFF. The CDR3 DNA is TGTGCCAGCAGCTCACCGGGACTAGCGGCCTCAGGGGCTGAGCAGTTCTTC. The variable domain in full, completed from reference TRBV7-2 and TRBJ2-1, reads GAGVSQSPSNKVTEKGKDVELRCDPISGHTALYWYRQSLGQGLEFLIYFQGNSAPDKSGLPSDRFSAERTGGSVSTLTIQRTQQEDSAVYLCASSSPGLAASGAEQFFGPGTRLTVL.

This chain links TRBV9 with TRBJ2-5; 8 bases fit TRBD2. CDR1 is SGDLS, CDR2 YYNGEE, per germline. The ends lost 0 bases at V and 5 bases at J; junction bases unmatched: 6. The CDR3 is 15 amino acids. This CDR3 is CASSVVGGAVETQYF. Written as DNA, the CDR3 is TGTGCCAGCAGCGTAGTCGGGGGGGCGGTGGAGACCCAGTACTTC.

The chain recombines TRBV19 with TRBJ2-5, with 7 bases fitting TRBD2. V lost 5 bases, J lost 4 bases, and 7 bases stayed unmatched. The length of the CDR3 is 14 residues. CDR1 and CDR2 (germline): LNHDA, SQIVND (reference sequence). CDR3 nucleotides: TGTGCCAGTAGTCATACTAGCGCTGGAGAGACCCAGTACTTC. Residues: CASSHTSAGETQYF.

The chain uses TRBV7-2 and TRBJ2-1; D not certain. The CDR3 has 14 amino acids. V was trimmed by 5 bases and J by 4 bases, leaving 12 bases between them. Germline V gives CDR1 SGHTA, CDR2 FQGNSA. CDR3 nucleotide sequence: TGTGCCAGCAGCCCCCCCCAGAGGTACAATGAGCAGTTCTTC. Protein: CASSPPQRYNEQFF.

This chain links TRBV5-3 with TRBJ1-1; no definite D call. TRBV5-3 is assigned to the ORF class and has an uncertain function. V lost 3 bases to trimming and J lost 0 bases, with 18 bases between them. The CDR3 sequence is 17 residues long. CDR3 loop: CARSSLCGTDMNTEAFF. The CDR3 bases are TGTGCCAGAAGCTCCTTGTGTGGAACAGACATGAACACTGAAGCTTTCTTT.

The chain combines TRBV6-6 with TRBJ2-1; 8 bases map to TRBD1. Germline CDR1 reads MNHNY; CDR2 reads SVGAGI (reference sequence). V was clipped by 4 bases and J by 7 bases; unmatched bases: 9. This CDR3 comprises 15 residues. Here the CDR3 reads CASSSPRGQKNEQFF. DNA of the CDR3: TGTGCCAGCAGTTCCCCCAGGGGGCAAAAAAATGAGCAGTTCTTC.

The CDR3 bases are TGCAGTGCCGGGGGGAAGTACGAGCAGTACTTC. This gives the protein CSAGGKYEQYF. The V call is TRBV20-1, the J call TRBJ2-7; 7 nucleotides match TRBD2. In germline, CDR1 is DFQATT, CDR2 SNEGSKA (reference sequence). This CDR3 comprises 11 residues. With V trimmed by 6 bases and J by 4 bases, 3 bases remained unmatched.

Only one count was recorded for this clone. The chain links TRBV30 to TRBJ2-1; D possibly corresponds to TRBD2 (5 bases). CDR3 length equals 15 residues. Trimming left V 2 bases short and J 4 bases short, with 15 bases between. Germline CDR1 and CDR2: GTSNPN and SVGIG (reference sequence). This chain's CDR3 is CAWSTQTGVYNEQFF. The CDR3 nucleotides read TGTGCCTGGAGTACTCAGACCGGGGTATACAATGAGCAGTTCTTC.

This clone was detected a few times. CDR3 bases: TGTGCCAGCAGCCAACAAGGGGCAGGGGGCGTCTATGGCTACACCTTC. Translation: CASSQQGAGGVYGYTF. The genes are TRBV3-1 (or the pseudogene TRBV3-2) and TRBJ1-2, with 8 bases lining up with TRBD1. The CDR3 runs to 16 residues. The V gene's germline CDR1 is LGHDT and CDR2 YNNKEL (reference sequence). Losses at the gene ends were 2 bases for V and 4 bases for J; bases not matched to a gene: 9.

This chain uses TRBV28 with TRBJ1-5, with TRBD1 matching over 7 bases. The CDR3 extends over 16 amino acids. After removal of 4 bases from V and 7 bases from J, the junction contained 13 bases not matched to a gene. Germline V gene lookup returns CDR1 MDHEN and CDR2 SYDVKM. In DNA form, the CDR3 reads TGTGCCAGCAGTTCCGGGACAGCGGAATCGGGGCAGCCCCAGCATTTT. Translating it yields CASSSGTAESGQPQHF.

The chain carries TRBV27 and TRBJ2-1; unclear D gene. In germline, CDR1 is MNHEY, CDR2 SMNVEV (reference sequence). Trimming stripped 6 bases from V and 0 bases from J, with 3 bases between. The CDR3 is 12 amino acids. This CDR3 is CASSRSYNEQFF. CDR3 in DNA: TGTGCCAGCAGCCGCTCCTACAATGAGCAGTTCTTC.

The chain recombines TRBV29-1 with TRBJ2-5, with D possibly TRBD2 on 6 matching bases. Between the trimmed V and J ends, which lost 3 bases and 2 bases, there was a span of 13 bases. CDR3 length equals 14 residues. Germline V CDR1 and CDR2: SQVTM, ANQGSEA. CDR3 DNA sequence: TGCAGCGTTGAGGGGGGTATGGGACAAGAGACCCAGTACTTC. This translates into CSVEGGMGQETQYF.

A single count supports this clone. This chain links TRBV5-8 with TRBJ1-6, with TRBD1 matching 7 bases. CDR3 length: 16 amino acids. Germline CDR1 reads SGHTS; CDR2 reads YDEGEE. Trimming cost V 2 bases and J 2 bases; bases outside gene matches: 4. CDR3 loop: CASSFVQGAYNSPLHF. The CDR3 DNA sequence: TGTGCCAGCAGCTTCGTTCAGGGGGCCTATAATTCACCCCTCCACTTT.